A single sample gave rise to the 19 T cell receptor beta chains below, sequenced in a study of post-analysis software for immune sequencing data. These receptors have no identified antigens. The TCR beta cDNA libraries carried unique molecular identifiers. MiXCR, run by TCRdb on the PCR reads, gives a single entry per CDR3 protein. The sample consists of about 560,000 distinct CDR3 sequences, roughly 46% of them appearing once. Findings and limits, study-wide: TRBV segments more frequent in patients than in controls numbered roughly 5 and included TRBV5-6, TRBV5-1 and TRBV20-1.

Sample: blood. Source of these receptors: a girl under 18 with multiple sclerosis.

This clonotype was seen a handful of times. V and J are TRBV7-2 and TRBJ2-3, with TRBD2 matching over 7 bases. Germline V gives CDR1 SGHTA, CDR2 FQGNSA. V shed 4 bases and J 2 bases; nucleotides not matched to a gene: 9. This CDR3 is 16 amino acids long. This CDR3 is CASSSGLDGFTDTQYF. For the CDR3, the DNA is TGTGCCAGCAGCTCCGGACTAGATGGATTCACAGATACGCAGTATTTT.

The gene calls are TRBV27 and TRBJ2-7, with a weak D call TRBD2 (5 bases). CDR1 and CDR2 (germline): MNHEY, SMNVEV (reference sequence). The CDR3 runs 11 residues. Trimming left V 8 bases short and J 6 bases short, with 11 bases between. CDR3 in amino acids: CASGIGVEQYF. DNA of the CDR3: TGTGCCAGCGGCATCGGGGTCGAGCAGTACTTC.

The chain carries TRBV12-3 or TRBV12-4 and TRBJ2-1; 7 bases are a match to TRBD2. Trimming removed 6 bases from V and 12 bases from J; junction bases left unmatched: 11. The CDR3 extends over 13 amino acids. The CDR3 sequence: CASSHSGRERQFF. The DNA of the CDR3 is TGTGCCAGCAGCCACTCAGGGAGGGAAAGGCAGTTCTTC.

This chain joins TRBV6-5 and TRBJ1-2; TRBD1 aligns across 8 bases. The CDR3 totals 15 residues. CDR1 is MNHEY, CDR2 SVGAGI, per germline. With V trimmed by 8 bases and J by 4 bases, 12 bases remained unmatched. This chain's CDR3 is CASASSGTGLYGYTF. The CDR3 DNA sequence: TGTGCCAGCGCGTCTTCCGGGACAGGTCTCTATGGCTACACCTTC.

The chain joins TRBV10-3 to TRBJ1-4; 10 bases agree with TRBD1. This CDR3 is built from 13 residues. V shed 8 bases and J 8 bases; nucleotides not matched to a gene: 5. The germline V gene encodes CDR1 ENHRY and CDR2 SYGVKD. In nucleotides, the CDR3 is TGTGCCATCGGGGGACAGGGGACGGAAAAACTGTTTTTT. As protein: CAIGGQGTEKLFF.

Only a few counts were recorded for this clonotype. The chain couples TRBV12-3 or TRBV12-4 to TRBJ2-1, with TRBD2 identical over 9 bases. V dropped 7 bases and J dropped 5; count of bases not matched to a gene: 6. The CDR3 has 14 residues. The CDR3 coding sequence is TGTGCCAGCACCCCTAGCGGGACCCACAATGAGCAGTTCTTC. This translates into CASTPSGTHNEQFF.

The V call is TRBV25-1, the J call TRBJ1-2; 8 bases map to TRBD1. Unmatched junction bases numbered 8, after V lost 3 bases and J lost 8 bases. Germline V gene sequence: CDR1 MGHDK, CDR2 SYGVNS. The CDR3 is 14 amino acids. The CDR3 nucleotides read TGTGCCAGCAGTGAGGGCAGGGGGCAGAGAGGCTACACCTTC. Protein product: CASSEGRGQRGYTF.

V usage is TRBV5-1 and J usage is TRBJ1-1; weak D call: TRBD1 (6 bases). The CDR3 sequence is 12 residues long. Per the germline V gene, CDR1 is SGHRS and CDR2 is YFSETQ. Trimming shortened V by 4 bases and J by 9 bases, and 13 bases separated the two germline ends. The DNA of the CDR3 is TGCGCCAGCAGCCCGGGGGCTGGCAAAGCTTTCTTT. Protein product: CASSPGAGKAFF.

The chain combines TRBV10-3 with TRBJ1-3; no clear D. CDR1 and CDR2 from the germline V gene are ENHRY and SYGVKD. The CDR3 extends over 11 amino acids. The V end lost 6 bases, the J end lost 7 bases, and 7 bases lay between the germline ends. CDR3 coding DNA: TGTGCCATCAGCGAAAGGAACACCATATATTTT. Protein product: CAISERNTIYF.

The sample holds many counts of this clonotype. The chain carries TRBV5-1 and TRBJ2-3, with D perhaps TRBD1 or TRBD2 (5 bases each). Trimming stripped 4 bases from V and 1 base from J, with 13 bases between. Germline loops: CDR1 SGHRS, CDR2 YFSETQ. The CDR3 is made up of 15 amino acids. This CDR3 reads CASSPGTVGTDTQYF. Written as DNA, the CDR3 is TGCGCCAGCAGCCCAGGGACCGTAGGCACAGATACGCAGTATTTT.

The rearrangement uses TRBV6-5 and TRBJ1-1; TRBD1 is a possible D gene (5 bases). The CDR3 spans 14 residues. Trimming took 5 bases from V and 7 from J, leaving 17 bases between them. Germline CDR1 and CDR2: MNHEY and SVGAGI. CDR3 DNA: TGTGCCAGCAGTGACATAAAAACAGGTCGTGAAGCTTTCTTT. It translates to CASSDIKTGREAFF.

This chain uses TRBV6-5 with TRBJ1-1; D not resolved. With 7 bases removed from V and 3 bases from J, the gap between germline ends came to 12 bases. The CDR3 is 13 amino acids. Per the germline V gene, CDR1 is MNHEY and CDR2 is SVGAGI. The CDR3 is CASNKGLDTEAFF. As DNA, the CDR3 is TGTGCCAGCAACAAGGGCCTCGACACTGAAGCTTTCTTT.

This chain uses TRBV30 with TRBJ1-2; no clear D gene. The V gene lost 4 bases and the J gene lost 7 bases, with 13 bases spanning the gap. Germline CDR1 and CDR2: GTSNPN and SVGIG (reference sequence). The CDR3 runs to 12 residues. In nucleotides, the CDR3 is TGTGCCTGGAAGAACGGGGTGGGTGGCTACACCTTC. Protein: CAWKNGVGGYTF.

This chain's CDR3 is CASSQGHATNEKLFF. Here the CDR3 DNA reads TGCGCCAGCAGCCAAGGGCATGCAACTAATGAAAAACTGTTTTTT. The V and J genes are TRBV4-1 and TRBJ1-4; D is undetermined. The CDR3 runs 15 residues. V lost 1 base to trimming and J lost 0 bases, with 6 bases between them. Per germline, CDR1 MGHRA and CDR2 YSYEKL.

The genes are TRBV5-4 and TRBJ2-1; 7 nucleotides agree with TRBD2. Germline CDR1 reads SGHNT; CDR2 reads YYREEE (reference sequence). The CDR3 is 17 amino acids. V trimming: 4 bases; J trimming: 2 bases; junction bases outside the gene matches: 12. The CDR3 DNA sequence: TGTGCCAGCAGCCCCCGTGGGAGCGGGACCACCTACAATGAGCAGTTCTTC. Translating gives CASSPRGSGTTYNEQFF.

This clonotype was seen more than once but under ten times. The V gene is TRBV5-1, the J gene TRBJ1-2; the D is unclear. The V end lost 1 base, the J end lost 8 bases, and 12 bases lay between the germline ends. Germline V gene lookup returns CDR1 SGHRS and CDR2 YFSETQ. The CDR3 is 13 residues long. The CDR3 DNA reads TGCGCCAGCAGCTTGCCGGACCTGGGAGGCTACACCTTC. Its protein product is CASSLPDLGGYTF.

J is TRBJ1-2 and V is TRBV20-1; tentative D call: TRBD1 (5 bases). With 3 bases removed from V and 8 bases from J, the gap between germline ends came to 13 bases. CDR3 length: 12 amino acids. CDR1 and CDR2 from the germline V gene are DFQATT and SNEGSKA (reference sequence). Written as DNA, the CDR3 is TGCAGTGCTAGCCGGGACGCTGGGGGCTACACCTTC. Encoded protein: CSASRDAGGYTF.

The rearrangement uses TRBV19 and TRBJ2-1; 10 bases are a match to TRBD1. The CDR3 is made up of 16 amino acids. The ends lost 3 bases at V and 5 bases at J; junction bases unmatched: 7. Germline-derived CDR1 and CDR2 are LNHDA and SQIVND (reference sequence). The CDR3 spells CASSISGTGANNEQFF. The CDR3 DNA reads TGTGCCAGTAGTATCTCCGGGACAGGGGCGAACAATGAGCAGTTCTTC.

The rearrangement links TRBV10-3 to TRBJ1-2; 9 positions agree with TRBD1. The germline gives CDR1 ENHRY, CDR2 SYGVKD. The CDR3 length is 14 residues. J was trimmed by 5 bases and V by 4 bases; bases with no gene match: 5. CDR3 residues: CAISVQGARYGYTF. CDR3 nucleotides: TGTGCCATCAGTGTACAGGGGGCGCGGTATGGCTACACCTTC.